These T cell receptor beta chains were read from a single sample in a study of T cell repertoires in cytomegalovirus infection. A single record per CDR3 protein comes from TCRdb applying MiXCR to the reads. The repertoire holds some 390,000 distinct CDR3 sequences, with about a sixth as singletons. Sequences were obtained from PBMCs. These receptors came from a human donor in good health (CMV status not recorded). Some clones in this sample may be carry-over from other donors' samples. Both conserved end residues are part of each CDR3. The D gene is left open where the match is weak. Size is omitted from some rows. Given values are once, few, many or a class for expanded clones.

j_gene,abundance,d_gene,v_gene,CDR3aa,CDR3nt
TRBJ1-6,few,NA,TRBV2,CASSLGEESPLHF,TGTGCCAGCAGTTTGGGGGAAGAGTCACCCCTCCACTTT
TRBJ2-7,many,NA,TRBV7-2,CASGFAWGPYEQYF,TGTGCCAGCGGGTTTGCTTGGGGCCCCTACGAGCAGTACTTC
TRBJ2-5,few,NA,TRBV20-1,CSAFLTAVGETQYF,TGCAGTGCTTTCCTGACCGCGGTGGGGGAGACCCAGTACTTC
TRBJ2-1,NA,TRBD2,TRBV5-4,CASSSIAGNYNEQFF,TGTGCCAGCAGCTCAATAGCGGGAAACTACAATGAGCAGTTCTTC
TRBJ1-2,many,NA,TRBV7-6,CASSLDGGGRGYTF,TGTGCCAGCAGCTTAGATGGGGGGGGTCGTGGCTACACCTTC
TRBJ2-3,NA,NA,TRBV7-9,CASSLATGAVDTQYF,TGTGCCAGCAGCTTAGCCACGGGGGCGGTAGATACGCAGTATTTT
TRBJ2-7,many,NA,TRBV7-8,CASKELGATYEQYF,TGTGCCAGCAAGGAGCTCGGGGCGACCTACGAGCAGTACTTC
TRBJ2-1,many,TRBD2,TRBV11-2,CASSLTGTSGTYNEQFF,TGTGCCAGCAGCTTAACCGGGACTAGCGGGACCTACAATGAGCAGTTCTTC
TRBJ1-2,NA,TRBD1,TRBV27,CASSPGGPNYGYTF,TGTGCCAGCAGTCCAGGGGGCCCTAACTATGGCTACACCTTC
TRBJ1-5,many,NA,TRBV7-2,CASSFTLSPGLGNQPQHF,TGTGCCAGCAGCTTTACTTTGTCTCCGGGACTCGGTAATCAGCCCCAGCATTTT
TRBJ1-1,few,NA,TRBV7-2,CASSRIENTEAFF,TGTGCCAGCAGCAGAATAGAGAACACTGAAGCTTTCTTT
TRBJ2-5,NA,NA,TRBV6-2/TRBV6-3,CASSLGASVVETQYF,TGTGCCAGCAGCCTCGGGGCCTCGGTGGTAGAGACCCAGTACTTC
TRBJ1-2,few,TRBD1,TRBV29-1,CSTEGTAGYTF,TGCAGCACGGAGGGGACAGCCGGCTACACCTTC
TRBJ2-5,few,NA,TRBV20-1,CSARGGNQETQYF,TGCAGTGCTAGAGGGGGGAACCAAGAGACCCAGTACTTC
TRBJ2-5,many,NA,TRBV7-2,CASSPARWETQYF,TGTGCCAGCAGCCCCGCAAGATGGGAGACCCAGTACTTC
TRBJ1-5,few,TRBD1,TRBV20-1,CSARDPGQGAFQHF,TGCAGTGCTAGAGATCCCGGACAGGGCGCATTCCAGCATTTT
TRBJ2-1,NA,TRBD1,TRBV10-3,CAISSGQGRGSYNEQFF,TGTGCCATCAGCTCGGGACAGGGACGGGGCTCCTACAATGAGCAGTTCTTC
TRBJ2-7,many,NA,TRBV7-2,CASSFLAGWREAVYEQYF,TGTGCCAGCAGCTTCCTCGCCGGGTGGCGGGAAGCAGTCTACGAGCAGTACTTC
TRBJ2-1,many,TRBD2,TRBV19,CASRSGRGSYNEQFF,TGTGCCAGTAGGAGCGGGAGGGGCTCCTACAATGAGCAGTTCTTC
TRBJ2-1,many,NA,TRBV7-2,CASTGAPQDNEQFF,TGTGCCAGCACTGGGGCGCCCCAGGACAATGAGCAGTTCTTC
TRBJ1-5,many,TRBD1,TRBV7-8,CASSTRQGVSNQPQHF,TGTGCCAGCAGCACCCGGCAGGGGGTGAGCAATCAGCCCCAGCATTTT
TRBJ2-6,NA,TRBD1,TRBV10-3,CATDRGQSLGANVLTF,TGTGCCACTGACAGGGGGCAGTCCCTCGGGGCCAACGTCCTGACTTTC
TRBJ2-3,many,NA,TRBV7-9,CASRDTDTQYF,TGTGCCAGCAGGGACACAGATACGCAGTATTTT
TRBJ1-4,few,TRBD1,TRBV5-6,CASSALTGGGTKLFF,TGTGCCAGCAGCGCCCTGACAGGGGGCGGAACAAAACTGTTTTTT
TRBJ2-5,NA,NA,TRBV18,CASSEQYQETQYF,TGTGCCAGCTCAGAACAGTACCAAGAGACCCAGTACTTC
TRBJ1-1,few,NA,TRBV5-1,CASSLAVDTEAFF,TGCGCCAGCAGCTTGGCAGTAGATACTGAAGCTTTCTTT
TRBJ1-5,many,NA,TRBV7-2,CASSLGGVGPQHF,TGTGCCAGCAGCTTAGGGGGGGTAGGGCCCCAGCATTTT
TRBJ2-3,NA,TRBD2,TRBV9,CASSVESLTSVLDTQYF,TGTGCCAGCAGCGTGGAGAGCTTGACTAGCGTTCTTGATACGCAGTATTTT
TRBJ2-3,NA,TRBD2,TRBV20-1,CSARTSGRWYTQYF,TGCAGTGCTCGGACTAGCGGGAGGTGGTATACGCAGTATTTT
TRBJ2-3,NA,TRBD2,TRBV4-1,CASSQMGLSTDTQYF,TGCGCCAGCAGCCAGATGGGACTAAGCACAGATACGCAGTATTTT
TRBJ2-7,NA,NA,TRBV12-3/TRBV12-4,CASSLILAPYEQYF,TGTGCCAGCAGTTTAATTTTAGCGCCTTACGAGCAGTACTTC
TRBJ1-2,NA,TRBD1,TRBV7-2,CASSLFPPTGPVWNGYTF,TGTGCCAGCAGCTTATTTCCCCCGACAGGGCCCGTTTGGAATGGCTACACCTTC
TRBJ1-5,many,NA,TRBV20-1,CSARSGDQPQHF,TGCAGTGCTAGATCAGGGGATCAGCCCCAGCATTTT
TRBJ2-5,NA,NA,TRBV7-6,CASSLAPAEETQYF,TGTGCCAGCAGCTTAGCGCCTGCGGAAGAGACCCAGTACTTC
TRBJ1-3,many,TRBD1,TRBV7-8,CASSRTGGWSGNTIYF,TGTGCCAGCAGCCGGACAGGGGGGTGGAGTGGAAACACCATATATTTT
TRBJ1-5,many,NA,TRBV10-3,CAITSGYNQPQHF,TGTGCCATCACCTCAGGGTACAATCAGCCCCAGCATTTT
TRBJ1-4,NA,NA,TRBV5-1,CASSLAVATNEKLFF,TGCGCCAGCAGCTTGGCCGTAGCAACTAATGAAAAACTGTTTTTT
TRBJ2-3,NA,NA,TRBV6-1,CASSFNLWVTDTQYF,TGTGCCAGCAGTTTTAACCTATGGGTCACAGATACGCAGTATTTT
TRBJ1-2,NA,TRBD1,TRBV20-1,CSASGTGFDGYTF,TGCAGTGCTAGCGGGACAGGGTTTGATGGCTACACCTTC
TRBJ2-5,many,TRBD2,TRBV7-9,CASSPSRRFLAGGQETQYF,TGTGCCAGCAGCCCCTCCCGGAGGTTTCTAGCGGGGGGCCAAGAGACCCAGTACTTC
TRBJ2-7,NA,NA,TRBV27,CASSLSETYEQYF,TGTGCCAGCAGTTTATCGGAGACCTACGAGCAGTACTTC
TRBJ1-4,few,NA,TRBV5-6,CASSLGPREEKLFF,TGTGCCAGCAGCTTGGGACCCCGCGAGGAAAAACTGTTTTTT
TRBJ2-1,NA,NA,TRBV5-1,CASSLGGPDNEQFF,TGCGCCAGCAGCTTGGGCGGGCCTGACAATGAGCAGTTCTTC
TRBJ1-5,NA,NA,TRBV12-3/TRBV12-4,CASSFRGGNQPQHF,TGTGCCAGCAGTTTTCGAGGAGGCAATCAGCCCCAGCATTTT
TRBJ2-5,few,NA,TRBV11-2,CASSLGWEEETQYF,TGTGCCAGCAGCTTAGGATGGGAGGAAGAGACCCAGTACTTC
TRBJ1-5,NA,NA,TRBV6-2/TRBV6-3,CASSNREQPQHF,TGTGCCAGCAGTAACAGGGAACAGCCCCAGCATTTT
TRBJ1-5,NA,NA,TRBV7-2,CARSLANSQPQHF,TGTGCCAGAAGCTTAGCGAATAGTCAGCCCCAGCATTTT
TRBJ2-5,many,NA,TRBV10-3,CAISYGGSGETQYF,TGTGCCATCAGCTACGGGGGCAGTGGGGAGACCCAGTACTTC
TRBJ1-1,many,TRBD1,TRBV7-9,CASSLPTGMNTEAFF,TGTGCCAGCAGCTTGCCGACAGGGATGAACACTGAAGCTTTCTTT